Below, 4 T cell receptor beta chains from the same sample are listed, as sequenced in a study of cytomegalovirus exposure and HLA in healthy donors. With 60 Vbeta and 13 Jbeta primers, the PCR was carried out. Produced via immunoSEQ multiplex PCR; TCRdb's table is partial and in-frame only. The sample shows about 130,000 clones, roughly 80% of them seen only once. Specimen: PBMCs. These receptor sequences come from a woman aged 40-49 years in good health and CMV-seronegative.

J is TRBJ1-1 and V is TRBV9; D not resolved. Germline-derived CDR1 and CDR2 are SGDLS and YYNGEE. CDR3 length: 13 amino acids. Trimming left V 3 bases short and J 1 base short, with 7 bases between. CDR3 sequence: CASSDRENTEAFF. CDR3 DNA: TGTGCCAGCAGCGACCGAGAGAACACTGAAGCTTTCTTT.

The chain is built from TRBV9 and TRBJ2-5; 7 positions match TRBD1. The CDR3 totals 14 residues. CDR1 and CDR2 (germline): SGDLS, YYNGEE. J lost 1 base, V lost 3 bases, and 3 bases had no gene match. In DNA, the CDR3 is TGTGCCAGCAGCGCCGACAGGGTCCAAGAGACCCAGTACTTC. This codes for CASSADRVQETQYF.

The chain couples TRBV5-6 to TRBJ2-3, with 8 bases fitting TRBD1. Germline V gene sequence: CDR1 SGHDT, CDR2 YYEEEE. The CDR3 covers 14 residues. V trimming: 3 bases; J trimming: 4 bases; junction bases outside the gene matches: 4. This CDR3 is CASSYGQGSDTQYF. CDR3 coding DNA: TGTGCCAGCAGCTATGGACAGGGATCAGATACGCAGTATTTT.

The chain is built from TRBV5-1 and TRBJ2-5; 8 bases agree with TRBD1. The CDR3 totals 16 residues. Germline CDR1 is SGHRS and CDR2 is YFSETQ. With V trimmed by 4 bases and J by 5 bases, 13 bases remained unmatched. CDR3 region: CASSEVAAGGRETQYF. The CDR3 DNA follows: TGCGCCAGCAGCGAAGTCGCGGCAGGGGGCAGGGAGACCCAGTACTTC.